This T cell receptor (beta chain) was profiled in a study of blood T cell repertoires in COVID-19 (dated by TCRdb to 2019 to 2021). The study in broad terms: Samples covering the acute and convalescent phases of COVID-19 were provided by collaborators in the United States, Italy and Spain. The prospective study material was composed of cDNA or gDNA derived from T cells, B-cell-depleted T cells, or PBMCs. Subjects who had been exposed to COVID-19, were actively infected with it, or had recovered from it provided the deeply sampled blood TCRbeta repertoires that made up the dataset. The repertoires were released in a freely available public database meant as a resource for research on the immune response to SARS-CoV-2. Samples came from the ongoing ImmuneRACE study (first 160 participants) plus 1,254 subjects from 6 global collaborators. A de-identified subject ID, COVID-19 status, age in years and sex were almost always included in the sample metadata. Where HLA class I and class II types were available, the types were taken from metadata supplied by the sample provider, not from assay-based typing. What the study reported, not specific to this receptor: Clinical and demographic metadata were provided uncurated, with the amount varying by source and participant.

A note on this clone: Its antigen is unknown. Per-nucleotide qualities are absent, and no much larger clonotype sits a single base away.

TCRbeta CDR3 regions were amplified from genomic DNA using the immunoSEQ Assay, a bias-controlled multiplex PCR. Per the authors' processing: The number of nucleated cells in each sample was estimated by amplification of reference gene primers within the assay. Sequence reads were collapsed and filtered to measure the absolute abundance of every unique TCRbeta CDR3 rearrangement. For each sample, productive Simpson clonality was calculated as the square root of Simpson's diversity index across productive rearrangements. Here the immuneACCESS table is served through TCRdb, limited to in-frame sequences with V and J called. Missing clones are a known gap in these copies; in checked studies unresolved V genes cover under half, and the rest lacks a known reason. D and trimming were read from the DNA, whereas the V and J calls and clone size are those reported in that table. The sample has about 160,000 clones on record, roughly four fifths of them singletons. The ten most abundant clones make up roughly 8% of the sample.

A second Seattle source provided samples from volunteer blood donors who had recovered from COVID-19. The collaborating institutions used their own protocols to collect whole blood in K2EDTA tubes. For TCRbeta analysis, collaborator samples were shipped as frozen whole blood, as isolated PBMCs, or as DNA extracted from either sample type. The TCR was taken from a man aged 35 to 55 who had recovered from COVID-19. Sequenced: peripheral blood.

This receptor has the CDR3 CASSRSPADTQYF. The nucleotides read TGTGCCAGCAGTCGTAGTCCGGCAGATACGCAGTATTTT. The chain employs TRBV6-4 and TRBJ2-3, with the D gene call left open. Spanning cysteine to phenylalanine, the CDR3 consists of 13 amino acids. Only the CDR3 part of the read is kept: 39 bases, read in frame from the first base. The V and J ends are trimmed by 5 bases and 4 bases, leaving 10 bases between them. For CDR1 and CDR2, the germline V gene lists MRHNA and SNTAGT.